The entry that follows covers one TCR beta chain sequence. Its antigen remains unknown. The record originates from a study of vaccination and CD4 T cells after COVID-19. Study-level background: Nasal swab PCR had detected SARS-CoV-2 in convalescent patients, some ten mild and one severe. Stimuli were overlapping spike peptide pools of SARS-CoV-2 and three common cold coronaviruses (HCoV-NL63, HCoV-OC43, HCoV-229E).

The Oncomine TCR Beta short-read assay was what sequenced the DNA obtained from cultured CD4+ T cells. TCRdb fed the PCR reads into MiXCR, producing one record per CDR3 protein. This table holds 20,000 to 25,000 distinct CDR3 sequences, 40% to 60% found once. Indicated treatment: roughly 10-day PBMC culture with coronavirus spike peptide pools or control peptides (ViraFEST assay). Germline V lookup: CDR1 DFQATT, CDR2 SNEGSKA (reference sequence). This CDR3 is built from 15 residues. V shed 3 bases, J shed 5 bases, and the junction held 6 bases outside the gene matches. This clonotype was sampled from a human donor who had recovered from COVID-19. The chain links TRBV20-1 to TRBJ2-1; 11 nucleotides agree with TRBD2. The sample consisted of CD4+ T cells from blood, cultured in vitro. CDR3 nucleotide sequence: TGCAGTGCTAGCCCCCCTAGCGGGGGGAACAATGAGCAGTTCTTC. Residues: CSASPPSGGNNEQFF.